Shown below are 25 T cell receptor beta chains from a single sample sequenced in a study of CD8+ T cells in alopecia areata. Extracted from the samples, RNA was reverse transcribed into cDNA to serve as the sequencing template. TCRdb's copy holds only in-frame clones and misses some; the assay was immunoSEQ multiplex PCR. This sample yields some 240,000 clones, of which 50% to 65% are seen a single time; 0.45% belongs to the top ten. The sample was CD4+ T cells sorted from blood, taken at week 0. These receptor sequences come from a human donor with alopecia areata.

The chain couples TRBV27 to TRBJ2-1; D ambiguous. Germline lookup yields CDR1 MNHEY and CDR2 SMNVEV (reference sequence). The CDR3 runs 13 residues. Between the trimmed V and J ends, which lost 4 bases and 5 bases, there was a span of 9 bases. In nucleotides, the CDR3 is TGTGCCAGCAGTTCGCGGACGGACAATGAGCAGTTCTTC. Its protein is CASSSRTDNEQFF.

This clone occurred once. V and J are TRBV7-9 and TRBJ2-5; D remains unclear. The CDR3 consists of 15 residues. Looked up from germline, CDR1 is SEHNR and CDR2 is FQNEAQ (reference sequence). Trimming stripped 2 bases from V and 5 bases from J, with 15 bases between. The CDR3 loop is CASSLRELLQETQYF. The CDR3 DNA follows: TGTGCCAGCAGCTTAAGGGAACTCCTCCAGGAGACCCAGTACTTC.

J is TRBJ2-1 and V is TRBV5-1, with TRBD2 matching 8 bases. V dropped 4 bases and J dropped 5; count of bases not matched to a gene: 11. The CDR3 loop spans 16 amino acids. Germline assignment: CDR1 SGHRS and CDR2 YFSETQ. CDR3 DNA sequence: TGCGCCAGCAGCCTATCCGCGGGGGGCGAAAACAATGAGCAGTTCTTC. It is translated as CASSLSAGGENNEQFF.

The gene calls are TRBV5-1 and TRBJ2-3, with TRBD2 matching over 8 bases. Germline CDR1 reads SGHRS; CDR2 reads YFSETQ. V dropped 0 bases and J dropped 5; count of bases not matched to a gene: 5. The CDR3 runs 15 residues. The CDR3 DNA reads as TGCGCCAGCAGCTTGGCGGCGCTAGCGGGAGATACGCAGTATTTT. Protein product: CASSLAALAGDTQYF.

V and J are TRBV6-5 and TRBJ2-5; D unresolved. V dropped 8 bases and J dropped 6 bases, with 16 bases sitting between them. CDR1 and CDR2 (germline): MNHEY, SVGAGI. The CDR3 contains 13 residues. The CDR3 region is CASQIRVGKTQYF. CDR3 nucleotide sequence: TGTGCCAGCCAAATTCGGGTGGGGAAGACCCAGTACTTC.

This clone was seen a handful of times. This chain joins TRBV4-1 and TRBJ2-1; D is perhaps TRBD2 (6 bases). Trimming cost V 3 bases and J 2 bases, with 26 bases left between them. The CDR3 runs to 20 residues. The germline CDR1 and CDR2 sequences are MGHRA and YSYEKL. CDR3 DNA sequence: TGCGCCAGCAGCCATTCCCTCCTCGGGAGTAAGGGCCAAACCTACAATGAGCAGTTCTTC. Its protein is CASSHSLLGSKGQTYNEQFF.

This clone has just a few counts. The chain joins TRBV7-9 to TRBJ1-4; a possible D gene is TRBD1 (5 bases). V was trimmed by 3 bases and J by 7 bases, leaving 15 bases between them. This CDR3 spans 15 amino acids. Germline CDR1 is SEHNR and CDR2 is FQNEAQ (reference sequence). CDR3 sequence (DNA): TGTGCCAGCAGCTTGGGCGGGGGACTGGTTGAAAAACTGTTTTTT. This codes for CASSLGGGLVEKLFF. Full variable domain (remainder filled in from reference TRBV7-9 and TRBJ1-4): DTGVSQNPRHKITKRGQNVTFRCDPISEHNRLYWYRQTLGQGPEFLTYFQNEAQLEKSRLLSDRFSAERPKGSFSTLEIQRTEQGDSAMYLCASSLGGGLVEKLFFGSGTQLSVL.

The chain links TRBV6-6 to TRBJ1-2; TRBD1 is a possible D gene (5 bases). Germline V CDR1 and CDR2: MNHNY, SVGAGI (reference sequence). The CDR3 runs to 15 residues. Trimming pared 0 bases from V and 3 bases from J, leaving 11 bases between. The CDR3 nucleotides are TGTGCCAGCAGTTACTCTGGGGTCAGGGACTATGGCTACACCTTC. Protein: CASSYSGVRDYGYTF.

The table lists this clone with a few counts. This rearrangement joins TRBV6-6 to TRBJ1-2; TRBD1 might be the D (6 bases). Germline V lookup: CDR1 MNHNY, CDR2 SVGAGI (reference sequence). The CDR3 totals 12 residues. V gave up 8 bases and J gave up 5 bases, with 12 bases separating them. The CDR3 DNA is TGTGCCAGCGGTAAACAGGGTTATGGCTACACCTTC. This sequence encodes CASGKQGYGYTF.

The genes are TRBV27 and TRBJ1-2, with D perhaps matching TRBD1 (5 bases). Per germline, CDR1 MNHEY and CDR2 SMNVEV (reference sequence). The CDR3 extends over 15 amino acids. The germline V and J ends were trimmed by 4 bases and 0 bases, with 12 bases remaining between them. The CDR3 spells CASSSSRQPNYGYTF. DNA of the CDR3: TGTGCCAGCAGTTCCTCCCGACAGCCTAACTATGGCTACACCTTC.

The V gene is TRBV14, the J gene TRBJ1-6; no reliable D call. The CDR3 totals 16 residues. The V and J ends lost 3 bases and 9 bases respectively, with 18 bases between them. Germline-derived CDR1 and CDR2 are SGHDN and FVKESK. CDR3 DNA sequence: TGTGCCAGCAGCCAGGACCTCGGCCCAAACCTTTCACCCCTCCACTTT. It yields the protein CASSQDLGPNLSPLHF.

With regard to this clone: Other nucleotide sequences in the sample specify the same CDR3. The chain joins TRBV5-1 to TRBJ2-7; D call uncertain. V was shortened by 0 bases and J by 4 bases, with 2 bases between the two germline ends. The germline V gene encodes CDR1 SGHRS and CDR2 YFSETQ. The length of the CDR3 is 11 residues. The CDR3 bases are TGCGCCAGCAGCTTGGATTACGAGCAGTACTTC. Protein product: CASSLDYEQYF. Full variable domain (rest looked up from reference TRBV5-1 and TRBJ2-7): KAGVTQTPRYLIKTRGQQVTLSCSPISGHRSVSWYQQTPGQGLQFLFEYFSETQRNKGNFPGRFSGRQFSNSRSEMNVSTLELGDSALYLCASSLDYEQYFGPGTRLTVT.

This clone was recorded a few times. The J gene is TRBJ1-1, the V gene TRBV30, with a weak D call TRBD1 (5 bases). Germline V CDR1 and CDR2: GTSNPN, SVGIG (reference sequence). V lost 7 bases and J 0 bases, leaving 18 bases between the germline ends. There are 15 residues in the CDR3. Here the CDR3 DNA reads TGTGCCTCCCAACCATCCGACAGAATGAACACTGAAGCTTTCTTT. It specifies CASQPSDRMNTEAFF.

This chain joins TRBV23-1 and TRBJ1-5, with D hard to call. TRBV23-1 is identified as an open reading frame with a role that is uncertain. V was clipped by 3 bases and J by 0 bases, with 3 bases between them. The CDR3 extends over 13 amino acids. Here the CDR3 reads CASSHGSNQPQHF. CDR3 coding DNA: TGCGCCAGCAGTCATGGTAGCAATCAGCCCCAGCATTTT.

CDR3 loop: CASSGSPSAANNEQFF. In DNA, the CDR3 is TGTGCCAGCAGCGGCTCTCCTAGCGCCGCTAACAATGAGCAGTTCTTC. V gene TRBV7-3 combines with J gene TRBJ2-1, with a tentative D call TRBD2 (6 bases). The CDR3 is 16 residues long. The ends were cut back, 5 bases at V and 5 bases at J, with 19 bases in the middle. The germline gives CDR1 SGHTA, CDR2 FQGTGA.

This clone has a single count. The rearrangement uses TRBV5-1 and TRBJ2-3; TRBD1 aligns across 10 bases. J was trimmed by 3 bases and V by 2 bases; bases with no gene match: 3. This CDR3 has 15 amino acids. The germline gives CDR1 SGHRS, CDR2 YFSETQ. This CDR3 reads CASSFRDRGTDTQYF. Written as DNA, the CDR3 is TGCGCCAGCAGCTTCCGGGACAGGGGAACAGATACGCAGTATTTT. The entire variable domain, with the rest obtained from reference TRBV5-1 and TRBJ2-3, is as follows: KAGVTQTPRYLIKTRGQQVTLSCSPISGHRSVSWYQQTPGQGLQFLFEYFSETQRNKGNFPGRFSGRQFSNSRSEMNVSTLELGDSALYLCASSFRDRGTDTQYFGPGTRLTVL.

This chain uses TRBV7-8 with TRBJ1-1; TRBD1 agrees at 11 bases. V dropped 5 bases and J dropped 8; count of bases not matched to a gene: 10. The CDR3 has 15 amino acids. From germline, CDR1 is SGHVS and CDR2 FQNEAQ. The CDR3 here is CASSRARTGGTEAFF. The CDR3 DNA is TGTGCCAGCAGCCGCGCACGGACAGGGGGCACCGAAGCTTTCTTT.

This clone has just a few counts. The rearrangement uses TRBV4-2 and TRBJ2-7; TRBD2 agrees at 13 bases. The CDR3 has 17 residues. Trimming cost V 1 base and J 2 bases; bases outside gene matches: 5. The germline gives CDR1 LGHNA, CDR2 YNFKEQ. CDR3 sequence: CASSQGLAGGIPYEQYF. CDR3 DNA: TGTGCCAGCAGCCAAGGACTAGCGGGGGGCATACCCTACGAGCAGTACTTC.

This clone was detected only a few times. The chain joins TRBV19 to TRBJ2-1; TRBD1 matches 8 bases. V trimming: 3 bases; J trimming: 3 bases; junction bases outside the gene matches: 7. The germline V gene encodes CDR1 LNHDA and CDR2 SQIVND (reference sequence). The CDR3 spans 16 residues. The CDR3 loop is CASSIGRGRIYNEQFF. The CDR3 nucleotides are TGTGCCAGTAGTATCGGCAGGGGGCGAATCTACAATGAGCAGTTCTTC.

This CDR3 is CASSLVLAGATDTQYF. As DNA, the CDR3 is TGTGCCAGCAGCTTGGTACTAGCGGGGGCCACAGATACGCAGTATTTT. The chain combines TRBV5-4 with TRBJ2-3; TRBD2 matches at 11 bases. This CDR3 has 16 residues. Germline values: CDR1 SGHNT, CDR2 YYREEE (reference sequence). V lost 0 bases, J lost 2 bases, and 2 bases stayed unmatched.

This sequence joins TRBV7-9 and TRBJ2-3; 7 bases line up with TRBD2. After removal of 1 base from V and 0 bases from J, the junction contained 4 bases not matched to a gene. This CDR3 region has 16 residues. Germline CDR1 and CDR2: SEHNR and FQNEAQ (reference sequence). The CDR3 here is CASSLDDGRSTDTQYF. In DNA form, the CDR3 reads TGTGCCAGCAGCTTAGATGACGGGAGGAGCACAGATACGCAGTATTTT.

This clone was seen at least ten times. The rearrangement links TRBV19 to TRBJ1-5; 8 bases align to TRBD1. This CDR3 has 12 amino acids. V lost 9 bases, J lost 4 bases, and 2 bases stayed unmatched. Germline CDR1 is LNHDA and CDR2 is SQIVND (reference sequence). DNA of the CDR3: TGTGCCAGCCGGGACAGGAATCAGCCCCAGCATTTT. This sequence encodes CASRDRNQPQHF.

The chain joins TRBV29-1 to TRBJ1-2; D unclear. The CDR3 contains 12 residues. Trimming pared 4 bases from V and 6 bases from J, leaving 12 bases between. Germline CDR1 is SQVTM and CDR2 is ANQGSEA. The DNA for the CDR3 is TGCAGCGTTGGAGGCAGGATCGATGGCTACACCTTC. The encoded protein is CSVGGRIDGYTF.

The genes are TRBV7-9 and TRBJ2-6, with D unresolved. The CDR3 spans 15 residues. The V and J ends lost 4 bases and 0 bases respectively, with 7 bases between them. Looked up from germline, CDR1 is SEHNR and CDR2 is FQNEAQ (reference sequence). For the CDR3, the DNA is TGTGCCAGCAGCTGGAGTTCCTCTGGGGCCAACGTCCTGACTTTC. Protein: CASSWSSSGANVLTF.

The V call is TRBV29-1, the J call TRBJ1-1; weak D call: TRBD1 (6 bases). With 3 bases removed from V and 10 bases from J, the gap between germline ends came to 12 bases. In germline, CDR1 is SQVTM, CDR2 ANQGSEA. CDR3 length: 11 amino acids. The CDR3 DNA is TGCAGCGTTGATTCGGGGGCAGTAGCTTTCTTT. Translated, it gives CSVDSGAVAFF.